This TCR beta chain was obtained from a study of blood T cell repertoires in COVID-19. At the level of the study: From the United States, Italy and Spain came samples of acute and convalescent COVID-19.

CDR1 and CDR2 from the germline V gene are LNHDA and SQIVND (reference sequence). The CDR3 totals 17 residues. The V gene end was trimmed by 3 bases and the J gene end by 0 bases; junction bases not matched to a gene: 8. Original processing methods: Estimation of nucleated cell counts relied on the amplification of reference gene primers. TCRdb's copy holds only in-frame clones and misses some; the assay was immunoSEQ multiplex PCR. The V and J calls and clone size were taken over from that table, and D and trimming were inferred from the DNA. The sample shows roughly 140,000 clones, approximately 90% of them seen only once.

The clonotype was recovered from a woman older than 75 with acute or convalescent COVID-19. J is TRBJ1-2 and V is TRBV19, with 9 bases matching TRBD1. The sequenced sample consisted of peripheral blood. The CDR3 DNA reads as TGTGCCAGTAGTATGCGGGGACAGGGACTAGCTAACTATGGCTACACCTTC. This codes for CASSMRGQGLANYGYTF.